The present entry profiles one T cell receptor (beta chain) with its context. This clonotype has a handful of counts. Its cognate antigen has yet to be identified. Per-nucleotide qualities are absent, and no much larger clonotype sits a single base away. Library generation was performed with RACE. Sequenced on a NextSeq 500. During library preparation, unique molecular identifiers were attached to individual cDNA molecules so that TCRs could be counted quantitatively and reproducibly. Under the source paper's analysis protocol: Samples had a median of 95,638 TCRs, with a range from roughly 23,224 to 700,000. V, J and CDR3 annotation of the TCR reads was carried out using the Decombinator software suite. For PS versus PT1 abundance plots, all samples were subsampled to the same number of TCRs (28,000). Expanded TCRs were defined as absent before sensitization and observed at least eight times at the 2-week time point. The public reads were reprocessed in TCRdb via fastp at Q25 and MiXCR, keeping in-frame beta chains. Each entry is one CDR3 protein sequence, shown with its most common DNA and genes. The V and J calls shown here were made by TCRdb, not taken from the authors' results. The table for this sample lists 100,000 to 150,000 distinct CDR3 sequences; around 8.3% of them were counted only once. Around 2% of the sample is held by the ten biggest clonotypes.

The sample comes from a study of human T cells and chemical hapten exposure (dated by TCRdb to the early 2020s). As for the study more broadly: Libraries were pooled for sequencing, and per-sample TCR yields varied mainly because of small differences in library volumes within the pool. Peripheral blood TCR repertoire changes were tracked in vivo in alopecia patients during primary and secondary sensitization to the hapten diphenylcyclopropenone (DPC). Each blood RNA sample was used to sequence both TCR alpha and TCR beta chains. General findings and caveats noted by the study authors: The number of TCRs above 1 in 1000 frequency did not change with DPC sensitization; there was no evidence of global repertoire structure alterations. Repeated subsampling changed both the strength of the expansion versus patch-test correlation and the threshold at which that correlation became significant.

CDR1 and CDR2 are drawn from the germline V gene (reference sequence): SGHKS, YYEKEE. The V and J ends are trimmed by 2 bases and 4 bases, leaving 15 bases between them. The CDR3 spans 15 residues, from the cysteine through the phenylalanine. Only the CDR3 part of the read is kept: 45 bases, read in frame from the first base. The time point label, as the study defines it: healthy volunteer bleed at 2 weeks. Total RNA was extracted from unfractionated whole blood that had been collected in Tempus Blood RNA tubes. As TCR sequencing controls, roughly five healthy volunteers were used, with blood taken at day 0, 2 weeks and 6 weeks.

Sequencing used whole blood. This TCR derives from a male donor in good health. Some clones in this sample may be carry-over from other donors' samples. Here the chain combines TRBV5-5 and TRBJ2-5; the D segment cannot be called with confidence. The CDR3 corresponds to CASSFRLTAPETQYF. The DNA reads as follows: TGTGCCAGCAGCTTCCGACTCACGGCCCCAGAGACCCAGTACTTC.